This is a list of T cell receptor beta chains from one sample in a study of T-cell reconstitution after alpha-beta-depleted transplantation in children. In TCRdb, the PCR reads were re-called with MiXCR into one record per CDR3 protein. Among approximately 650,000 distinct CDR3 sequences listed, roughly 13% were seen once. The starting material was PBMCs, obtained before TCRalphabeta/CD19-depleted stem cell transplant. These receptors all come from a girl aged 2-15 years with congenital amegakaryocytic thrombocytopenia, due to receive a stem cell transplant. Each CDR3 is given with its conserved first and last residue. Fields, in order: CDR3 DNA, CDR3 protein, clone size, V gene, D gene, J gene. The D gene is left open where the match is weak. A clone size is listed for some rows: how often the clone was seen (once, few, many), or a class if it is expanded.

cdr3_nt: TGTGCCAGCAGCCCCCGCACCCGCTACGAGCAGTACTTC; cdr3_aa: CASSPRTRYEQYF; clone_size: few; v_call: TRBV7-9; d_call: -; j_call: TRBJ2-7
cdr3_nt: TGTGCCAGCAGTACCACCGGGACATTCACTGAAGCTTTCTTT; cdr3_aa: CASSTTGTFTEAFF; clone_size: -; v_call: TRBV12-3/TRBV12-4; d_call: -; j_call: TRBJ1-1
cdr3_nt: TGTGCCAGCGGACACCCAGGGGATGAAAAACTGTTTTTT; cdr3_aa: CASGHPGDEKLFF; clone_size: many; v_call: TRBV5-5; d_call: -; j_call: TRBJ1-4
cdr3_nt: TGTGCCAGCAGTACGGACGGTCTTAGCACAGATACGCAGTATTTT; cdr3_aa: CASSTDGLSTDTQYF; clone_size: many; v_call: TRBV12-3/TRBV12-4; d_call: -; j_call: TRBJ2-3
cdr3_nt: TGTGCCAGCAGCCCGGAGTCAGACGGGGAGCTGTTTTTT; cdr3_aa: CASSPESDGELFF; clone_size: many; v_call: TRBV3-1; d_call: -; j_call: TRBJ2-2
cdr3_nt: TGCGCCAGCAGCTTGGCCCGGGACAGGGTCCGCGGTGAGCAGTTCTTC; cdr3_aa: CASSLARDRVRGEQFF; clone_size: many; v_call: TRBV5-1; d_call: TRBD1; j_call: TRBJ2-1
cdr3_nt: TGTGCCAGCAGTTTATCGAGGCCCCAGTCCTACAATGAGCAGTTCTTC; cdr3_aa: CASSLSRPQSYNEQFF; clone_size: many; v_call: TRBV27; d_call: -; j_call: TRBJ2-1
cdr3_nt: TGTGCCAGCAGTTGGGTTCAGGGGGCGAGCCTCGGGGGCTACACCTTC; cdr3_aa: CASSWVQGASLGGYTF; clone_size: few; v_call: TRBV28; d_call: TRBD1; j_call: TRBJ1-2
cdr3_nt: TGTGCCAGCAGCCATTCGGGTCTCGGCTCACCCCTCCACTTT; cdr3_aa: CASSHSGLGSPLHF; clone_size: -; v_call: TRBV3-1; d_call: -; j_call: TRBJ1-6
cdr3_nt: TGTGCCAGCAGCATCGGTAGGACTAGCGAGTACCTTGCGAGCTCCTACAATGAGCAGTTCTTC; cdr3_aa: CASSIGRTSEYLASSYNEQFF; clone_size: -; v_call: TRBV7-2; d_call: TRBD2; j_call: TRBJ2-1
cdr3_nt: TGTGCCAGCAGCTCCAACAGGGGGAACGGAAACACCATATATTTT; cdr3_aa: CASSSNRGNGNTIYF; clone_size: many; v_call: TRBV7-9; d_call: TRBD1; j_call: TRBJ1-3